The clone carrying this T cell receptor beta chain was counted between two and nine times. The data derive from a study of beta chain features in type 1 diabetes. What was sequenced were expressed TCRB transcripts, since all of the isolated RNA had been reverse transcribed. Here immunoSEQ multiplex PCR was the method, and the copy in TCRdb shows in-frame clones only, minus some. The profile shows 300,000 to 350,000 clones, approximately 8.2% of them singletons. Germline-derived CDR1 and CDR2 are MNHEY and SVGAGI. The CDR3 consists of 12 residues. Deletions cut 8 bases from V and 0 bases from J, with 4 bases between.

The gene calls are TRBV6-5 and TRBJ1-4; D is ambiguous. This receptor was identified in a woman aged 18-30 years in good health. Sequenced: central memory CD4+ T cells from blood. CDR3 DNA sequence: TGTGCCAGCGGGTCAACTAATGAAAAACTGTTTTTT. Encoded protein: CASGSTNEKLFF.